The 26 T cell receptor beta chains given below trace back to one sample, sequenced in a study of neurological immune-mediated disorders. One entry per CDR3 protein, called by TCRdb with MiXCR from the 5' RACE reads. The sample lists approximately 43,000 distinct CDR3 sequences; 2.5% were seen once. Sequenced sample: PBMCs. The receptors were sampled from a man between 25 and 39 years old with multiple sclerosis.

This clonotype was counted once. This chain uses TRBV5-6 with TRBJ1-5; D gene unclear. The CDR3 consists of 13 residues. Germline values: CDR1 SGHDT, CDR2 YYEEEE. V gave up 3 bases and J gave up 6 bases, with 10 bases separating them. This chain's CDR3 is CASSYGRAQPQHF. CDR3 bases: TGTGCCAGCAGCTATGGCAGAGCTCAGCCCCAGCATTTT. The full variable domain, rest sourced from reference TRBV5-6 and TRBJ1-5, is DAGVTQSPTHLIKTRGQQVTLRCSPKSGHDTVSWYQQALGQGPQFIFQYYEEEERQRGNFPDRFSGHQFPNYSSELNVNALLLGDSALYLCASSYGRAQPQHFGDGTRLSIL.

The sample holds many counts of this clonotype. This sequence joins TRBV5-1 and TRBJ2-7, with a possible D match to TRBD2 (7 bases). Germline V gene lookup returns CDR1 SGHRS and CDR2 YFSETQ. The V end was cut by 0 bases, the J end by 5 bases, with 18 bases between. The CDR3 extends over 16 amino acids. CDR3: CASSLVRGAMKNEQYF. The CDR3 nucleotides read TGCGCCAGCAGCTTGGTTCGGGGGGCGATGAAAAACGAGCAGTACTTC.

This clonotype came up many times. The rearrangement joins TRBV20-1 to TRBJ1-4; maybe TRBD1 (5 bases). The CDR3 is 13 residues long. Per the germline V gene, CDR1 is DFQATT and CDR2 is SNEGSKA (reference sequence). V was shortened by 6 bases and J by 6 bases, with 14 bases between the two germline ends. The CDR3 region is CSAFDPGDEKLFF. CDR3 bases: TGCAGTGCCTTCGATCCGGGGGATGAAAAACTGTTTTTT.

This clonotype was detected many times. The chain combines TRBV12-3 or TRBV12-4 with TRBJ2-1; 11 positions match TRBD2. The junction had 6 bases not matched to a gene; V was cut back by 3 bases and J by 5 bases. The CDR3 sequence is 16 residues long. CDR3 residues: CASSFWLAGGNNEQFF. The CDR3 DNA reads TGTGCCAGCAGTTTTTGGCTAGCGGGGGGTAACAATGAGCAGTTCTTC.

This chain joins TRBV7-7 and TRBJ2-5, with 7 bases that match TRBD2. V dropped 5 bases and J dropped 4; count of bases not matched to a gene: 7. The CDR3 consists of 14 residues. CDR1 and CDR2 from the germline V gene are SSHAT and FNYEAQ (reference sequence). The DNA for the CDR3 is TGTGCCAGCAGCGCCCGTCCGGGGGGAGAGACCCAGTACTTC. Encoded protein: CASSARPGGETQYF.

This clonotype came up many times. The CDR3 region has the DNA TGCGCCAGCAGCCAAGACGGACAGGGAACTGGAAACACCATATATTTT. Translated, it gives CASSQDGQGTGNTIYF. The V call is TRBV4-1, the J call TRBJ1-3; TRBD1 matches at 8 bases. This CDR3 comprises 16 residues. Germline lookup yields CDR1 MGHRA and CDR2 YSYEKL. Germline trimming cut 0 bases from V and 2 bases from J; bases unmatched to any gene: 3.

In this sample, this clonotype turned up many times. The J gene is TRBJ2-2, the V gene TRBV6-5; D may be TRBD1 (6 bases). CDR1 is MNHEY, CDR2 SVGAGI, per germline. V lost 6 bases to trimming and J lost 1 base, with 15 bases between them. CDR3 size: 16 residues. The CDR3 is CASRARGTLNTGELFF. For the CDR3, the DNA is TGTGCCAGCAGGGCAAGAGGGACACTGAACACCGGGGAGCTGTTTTTT.

The gene calls are TRBV6-2 or TRBV6-3 and TRBJ2-1, with D hard to call. The CDR3 extends over 11 amino acids. Germline V gene data show CDR1 as MNHEY and CDR2 as SVGEGT. Trimming took off 7 bases at V and 7 bases at J, with 8 bases between the two ends. This chain's CDR3 is CASTVGNEQFF. The CDR3 region has the DNA TGTGCCAGCACGGTGGGTAATGAGCAGTTCTTC.

This clonotype has ten or more counts. The chain joins TRBV6-1 to TRBJ2-7; D possibly corresponds to TRBD2 (5 bases). The germline V gene encodes CDR1 MNHNS and CDR2 SASEGT. CDR3 length: 15 amino acids. V lost 4 bases to trimming and J lost 5 bases, with 18 bases between them. The CDR3 region has the DNA TGTGCCAGCAGTGCTAGCCTTGGGAGCGCCCACGAGCAGTACTTC. Translating it yields CASSASLGSAHEQYF.

In its sample, this clonotype was seen many times. The chain joins TRBV10-2 to TRBJ1-1; D is unclear. CDR1 is WSHSY, CDR2 SAAADI, per germline. The CDR3 consists of 11 residues. Trimming took 7 bases from V and 11 from J, leaving 14 bases between them. The CDR3 nucleotides read TGCGCCAGCACCGAAGGGAATCTGGCTTTCTTT. Translating gives CASTEGNLAFF.

This clonotype was counted at least ten times. The rearrangement links TRBV2 to TRBJ1-6, with TRBD1 matching 7 bases. Germline CDR1 and CDR2: SNHLY and FYNNEI. The CDR3 consists of 14 residues. Trimming at V came to 8 bases and at J to 7 bases, leaving 8 bases not matched to a gene. The chain's CDR3 is CASSKTGRNSPLHF. The DNA for the CDR3 is TGTGCCAGCTCCAAGACAGGGCGCAATTCACCCCTCCACTTT.

This clonotype was counted at least ten times. J is TRBJ1-2 and V is TRBV6-6; perhaps TRBD1 as D (5 bases). The CDR3 extends over 15 amino acids. Germline CDR1 is MNHNY and CDR2 is SVGAGI (reference sequence). Trimming stripped 3 bases from V and 3 bases from J, with 14 bases between. CDR3 region: CASSYRGDFDYGYTF. Written as DNA, the CDR3 is TGTGCCAGCAGTTATCGTGGGGACTTTGACTATGGCTACACCTTC.

This clonotype was seen ten or more times. The rearrangement uses TRBV5-1 and TRBJ2-5; D possibly corresponds to TRBD2 (6 bases). Trimming removed 6 bases at V and 1 base at J, with 10 bases between. This CDR3 spans 13 amino acids. Looked up from germline, CDR1 is SGHRS and CDR2 is YFSETQ. CDR3 sequence: CASNREPQETQYF. The CDR3 nucleotides read TGCGCCAGCAACCGGGAGCCCCAAGAGACCCAGTACTTC.

This clonotype was found many times. The chain couples TRBV25-1 to TRBJ2-3, with D unclear. This CDR3 spans 13 amino acids. Germline V gene lookup returns CDR1 MGHDK and CDR2 SYGVNS. Trimming left V 3 bases short and J 1 base short, with 5 bases between. The CDR3 DNA reads TGTGCCAGCAGTGATTCGGGCACAGATACGCAGTATTTT. It specifies CASSDSGTDTQYF.

This clonotype was counted ten times or more. The V call is TRBV7-2, the J call TRBJ1-1; 10 positions agree with TRBD1. The V segment lost 5 bases and the J segment 1 base; nucleotides outside the gene matches: 10. The length of the CDR3 is 17 residues. Germline V gene sequence: CDR1 SGHTA, CDR2 FQGNSA. CDR3 sequence (DNA): TGTGCCAGCAGCCCCGGACCCTGGACAGGGGGGAACACTGAAGCTTTCTTT. This translates into CASSPGPWTGGNTEAFF.

This clonotype was recorded many times. The chain carries TRBV20-1 and TRBJ2-1; 9 bases line up with TRBD2. Germline V gene data show CDR1 as DFQATT and CDR2 as SNEGSKA (reference sequence). The CDR3 consists of 16 residues. V shed 3 bases, J shed 6 bases, and the junction held 12 bases outside the gene matches. The DNA of the CDR3 is TGCAGTGCTAGTAACCTACTAGGGACTAGCATCAATGAGCAGTTCTTC. It yields the protein CSASNLLGTSINEQFF.

This clonotype was recorded many times. The rearrangement links TRBV5-1 to TRBJ2-7, with 10 bases identical to TRBD2. CDR1 SGHRS and CDR2 YFSETQ come from the germline V gene. V shed 0 bases and J 0 bases; nucleotides not matched to a gene: 6. The CDR3 loop spans 17 amino acids. CDR3 DNA sequence: TGCGCCAGCAGCTTGGCCCTACAGCGGGAGGGCTCCTACGAGCAGTACTTC. Protein: CASSLALQREGSYEQYF.

At least ten counts were recorded for this clonotype. This chain connects TRBV12-3 or TRBV12-4 to TRBJ1-1, with unresolved D. Between the trimmed V and J ends, which lost 3 bases and 6 bases, there was a span of 8 bases. The length of the CDR3 is 12 residues. CDR3 region: CASSFVGSEAFF. The CDR3 DNA sequence: TGTGCCAGCAGTTTTGTGGGATCTGAAGCTTTCTTT.

Many counts were recorded for this clonotype. The chain links TRBV5-1 to TRBJ2-6, with 8 bases lining up with TRBD1. V trimming: 1 base; J trimming: 0 bases; junction bases outside the gene matches: 3. The CDR3 is 17 amino acids. The germline V gene encodes CDR1 SGHRS and CDR2 YFSETQ. For the CDR3, the DNA is TGCGCCAGCAGCTTGTCAACAGGGGGCTCTGGGGCCAACGTCCTGACTTTC. This codes for CASSLSTGGSGANVLTF. Drawing the rest from reference TRBV5-1 and TRBJ2-6, the complete variable domain is KAGVTQTPRYLIKTRGQQVTLSCSPISGHRSVSWYQQTPGQGLQFLFEYFSETQRNKGNFPGRFSGRQFSNSRSEMNVSTLELGDSALYLCASSLSTGGSGANVLTFGAGSRLTVL.

The sample holds many counts of this clonotype. The genes are TRBV18 and TRBJ2-4; D not resolved. From germline, CDR1 is KGHSH and CDR2 LQKENI. Between the trimmed V and J ends, which lost 3 bases and 0 bases, there was a span of 6 bases. The CDR3 covers 14 residues. The CDR3 is CASSPGIAKNIQYF. The CDR3 region has the DNA TGTGCCAGCTCACCCGGCATAGCCAAAAACATTCAGTACTTC.

Many counts were recorded for this clonotype. The chain links TRBV21-1 to TRBJ2-5; the tabulated D call, TRBD2, remains unverified against the DNA. TRBV21-1 is noted as a pseudogene. CDR3 length equals 18 residues. The CDR3 spells CASSKAKEREAPQETQYF. DNA of the CDR3: TGTGCCAGCAGCAAAGCCAAGGAGCGGGAGGCCCCCCAAGAGACCCAGTACTTC.

Ten or more counts support this clonotype. V gene TRBV10-2 combines with J gene TRBJ2-4; unclear D gene. CDR3 size: 14 residues. Between the trimmed V and J ends, which lost 5 bases and 2 bases, there was a span of 10 bases. CDR1 WSHSY and CDR2 SAAADI come from the germline V gene. CDR3 DNA: TGCGCCAGCAGTCTAACACTTACCAAAAACATTCAGTACTTC. Amino acid sequence: CASSLTLTKNIQYF.

This clonotype was recorded a few times. The rearrangement uses TRBV28 and TRBJ2-1; TRBD2 matches at 8 bases. The junction had 5 bases not matched to a gene; V was cut back by 5 bases and J by 2 bases. The CDR3 runs to 15 residues. Germline lookup yields CDR1 MDHEN and CDR2 SYDVKM. CDR3 nucleotide sequence: TGTGCCAGCAGTGAACTAGCGGATACCTACAATGAGCAGTTCTTC. This translates into CASSELADTYNEQFF.

This sequence joins TRBV4-1 and TRBJ1-2, with 7 bases fitting TRBD1. The CDR3 contains 15 residues. V shed 0 bases, J shed 5 bases, and the junction held 6 bases outside the gene matches. The germline V gene encodes CDR1 MGHRA and CDR2 YSYEKL. The chain's CDR3 is CASSQDARGPYGYTF. The CDR3 DNA reads TGCGCCAGCAGCCAAGATGCGAGGGGGCCGTATGGCTACACCTTC.

This clonotype was observed many times. The chain carries TRBV3-1 and TRBJ1-1; possible D gene TRBD1, 5 bases. The germline V gene encodes CDR1 LGHDT and CDR2 YNNKEL (reference sequence). The germline V and J ends were trimmed by 1 base and 2 bases, with 8 bases remaining between them. CDR3 length: 14 residues. The CDR3 here is CASSQAGSNTEAFF. For the CDR3, the DNA is TGTGCCAGCAGCCAAGCAGGGTCAAACACTGAAGCTTTCTTT.

This clonotype was detected ten times or more. The chain links TRBV6-5 to TRBJ2-1, with 7 bases fitting TRBD2. With 0 bases clipped from V and 5 bases from J, the junction kept 16 bases outside the gene matches. Germline CDR1 is MNHEY and CDR2 is SVGAGI. The CDR3 contains 19 residues. CDR3 protein: CASSYSRWEREGLHNEQFF. Here the CDR3 DNA reads TGTGCCAGCAGTTACTCGAGATGGGAGCGGGAAGGTCTCCACAATGAGCAGTTCTTC.